Following are 18 T cell receptor beta chains from one sample sequenced in a study of shared clonotypes between healthy human individuals. Here immunoSEQ multiplex PCR was the method, and the copy in TCRdb shows in-frame clones only, minus some. The sample has 180,000 or so clones, over 85% seen once; the top ten hold 0.067%. Sequencing used naive CD4+ T cells sorted from blood. Subset indicated: CD45RA+ positively selected. The source is a woman younger than 45 in good health.

The table lists this clone with a count of one. This chain joins TRBV6-5 and TRBJ2-7, with a tentative D call TRBD2 (6 bases). Germline assignment: CDR1 MNHEY and CDR2 SVGAGI. This CDR3 has 14 amino acids. The V end lost 4 bases, the J end lost 5 bases, and 15 bases lay between the germline ends. In DNA form, the CDR3 reads TGTGCCAGCAGTTGGACCGGGACTGAAAACGAGCAGTACTTC. Translated: CASSWTGTENEQYF.

The table lists this clone with a count of one. The rearrangement uses TRBV7-9 and TRBJ1-5; D unresolved. Between the trimmed V and J ends, which lost 3 bases and 0 bases, there was a span of 9 bases. The CDR3 runs to 15 residues. CDR1 and CDR2 (germline): SEHNR, FQNEAQ (reference sequence). The CDR3 bases are TGTGCCAGCAGCTTGGGCCTTCATAGCAATCAGCCCCAGCATTTT. Its translation is CASSLGLHSNQPQHF.

The chain couples TRBV19 to TRBJ1-1; a weak D match, TRBD1 (6 bases). Trimming shortened V by 3 bases and J by 3 bases, and 14 bases separated the two germline ends. Germline V gene sequence: CDR1 LNHDA, CDR2 SQIVND (reference sequence). The CDR3 is made up of 15 amino acids. Here the CDR3 DNA reads TGTGCCAGTAGTATTTCGGGGGCCATCTACACTGAAGCTTTCTTT. This encodes CASSISGAIYTEAFF.

This clone was counted a few times. The chain uses TRBV7-9 and TRBJ2-5; D is perhaps TRBD1 (6 bases). Matching the DNA end better, TRBJ2-7 makes the J call doubtful. The CDR3 has 16 residues. Looked up from germline, CDR1 is SEHNR and CDR2 is FQNEAQ (reference sequence). The CDR3 DNA sequence: TGTGCCAGCAGCCTCATTCAGACAGGAGGATCCTACGAGCAGTACTTC. This codes for CASSLIQTGGSYEQYF.

The gene calls are TRBV5-1 and TRBJ2-7; TRBD1 aligns across 7 bases. V lost 4 bases, J lost 6 bases, and 10 bases stayed unmatched. The CDR3 covers 14 residues. In germline, CDR1 is SGHRS, CDR2 YFSETQ. CDR3 in amino acids: CASSPNDRAGEQYF. The CDR3 coding sequence is TGCGCCAGCAGCCCGAATGACAGGGCCGGCGAGCAGTACTTC.

This rearrangement joins TRBV6-1 to TRBJ2-5; 11 bases map to TRBD2. Germline V gene lookup returns CDR1 MNHNS and CDR2 SASEGT. The CDR3 consists of 15 residues. Trimming took 8 bases from V and 11 from J; bases not matched to a gene: 16. The CDR3 reads CASWVKTSGVFEQYF. The CDR3 DNA follows: TGTGCCAGCTGGGTTAAGACTAGCGGGGTCTTTGAGCAGTACTTC.

V and J are TRBV20-1 and TRBJ2-4; D is ambiguous. V lost 7 bases and J 13 bases, leaving 11 bases between the germline ends. The CDR3 is 9 residues long. The germline gives CDR1 DFQATT, CDR2 SNEGSKA (reference sequence). This CDR3 reads CSVNSGQYF. As DNA, the CDR3 is TGCAGTGTTAATTCGGGCCAGTACTTC.

The chain carries TRBV28 and TRBJ1-4; D perhaps matches TRBD1 (5 bases). This CDR3 comprises 14 residues. V lost 1 base, J lost 3 bases, and 6 bases lay in between. CDR1 is MDHEN, CDR2 SYDVKM, per germline. CDR3: CASSLSGPNEKLFF. The CDR3 nucleotides are TGTGCCAGCAGTTTATCGGGGCCTAATGAAAAACTGTTTTTT.

The chain carries TRBV30 and TRBJ2-5, with TRBD1 matching over 7 bases. The J call could be wrong; TRBJ2-7 is a better fit for the DNA end. Germline CDR1 is GTSNPN and CDR2 is SVGIG (reference sequence). The CDR3 runs to 15 residues. CDR3: CAWSGGTASSYEQYF. CDR3 in DNA: TGTGCCTGGAGTGGAGGGACAGCGAGCTCCTACGAGCAGTACTTC.

This chain links TRBV2 with TRBJ1-6, with 9 bases lining up with TRBD1. The germline gives CDR1 SNHLY, CDR2 FYNNEI. This CDR3 contains 14 residues. V lost 7 bases and J lost 9; bases outside the gene matches: 7. DNA of the CDR3: TGTGCCAGCAACCCGGGACAGGGTGCTTCACCCCTCCACTTT. It yields the protein CASNPGQGASPLHF.

The gene calls are TRBV29-1 and TRBJ2-2; D is possibly TRBD2 (5 bases). The germline V and J ends were trimmed by 0 bases and 5 bases, with 13 bases remaining between them. The CDR3 consists of 15 residues. The germline V gene has CDR1 SQVTM and CDR2 ANQGSEA. The CDR3: CSVEETAGGTGELFF. The CDR3 DNA sequence: TGCAGCGTTGAAGAAACGGCAGGAGGTACCGGGGAGCTGTTTTTT.

The chain employs TRBV7-3 and TRBJ2-3; perhaps TRBD1 as D (6 bases). V gave up 5 bases and J gave up 0 bases, with 18 bases separating them. CDR3 size: 17 residues. Germline V gives CDR1 SGHTA, CDR2 FQGTGA. CDR3: CASSETTRTDSTDTQYF. CDR3 coding DNA: TGTGCCAGCAGCGAAACAACCAGGACAGATAGCACAGATACGCAGTATTTT.

This chain links TRBV5-1 with TRBJ1-5, with TRBD1 matching over 9 bases. The CDR3 sequence is 16 residues long. Germline V lookup: CDR1 SGHRS, CDR2 YFSETQ. The junction had 8 bases not matched to a gene; V was cut back by 4 bases and J by 3 bases. In DNA, the CDR3 is TGCGCCAGCAGCCTCGGAGGGACAGGGAACAATCAGCCCCAGCATTTT. Its protein product is CASSLGGTGNNQPQHF. Drawing the rest from reference TRBV5-1 and TRBJ1-5, the complete variable domain is KAGVTQTPRYLIKTRGQQVTLSCSPISGHRSVSWYQQTPGQGLQFLFEYFSETQRNKGNFPGRFSGRQFSNSRSEMNVSTLELGDSALYLCASSLGGTGNNQPQHFGDGTRLSIL.

The chain combines TRBV6-6 with TRBJ2-7; D remains unclear. The CDR3 totals 14 residues. Trimming cost V 1 base and J 0 bases, with 7 bases left between them. Per germline, CDR1 MNHNY and CDR2 SVGAGI (reference sequence). CDR3 coding DNA: TGTGCCAGCAGTTACTTAATTAGCTCCTACGAGCAGTACTTC. It codes for CASSYLISSYEQYF.

The rearrangement joins TRBV28 to TRBJ1-5; D remains ambiguous. This CDR3 region has 15 residues. Germline CDR1 is MDHEN and CDR2 is SYDVKM. V lost 7 bases, J lost 4 bases, and 17 bases lay in between. CDR3 amino acids: CASTTWEGFNQPQHF. CDR3 DNA: TGTGCCAGCACGACTTGGGAAGGGTTTAATCAGCCCCAGCATTTT.

The chain combines TRBV7-7 with TRBJ1-1; no clear D. This CDR3 has 11 residues. V was shortened by 5 bases and J by 8 bases, with 9 bases between the two germline ends. CDR1 is SSHAT, CDR2 FNYEAQ, per germline (reference sequence). DNA of the CDR3: TGTGCCAGCAGCCGACCACCCGAAGCTTTCTTT. Protein product: CASSRPPEAFF.

The chain links TRBV6-5 to TRBJ2-6; tentatively, D is TRBD1 or TRBD2 (5 bases each). CDR3 size: 16 residues. The germline V gene encodes CDR1 MNHEY and CDR2 SVGAGI. V shed 4 bases and J shed 3 bases, with 13 bases lying between them. CDR3 in amino acids: CASSSARGFGANVLTF. CDR3 in DNA: TGTGCCAGCAGTTCGGCCCGGGGCTTTGGGGCCAACGTCCTGACTTTC.

The chain has TRBV28 and TRBJ1-1; 9 bases align to TRBD1. Germline CDR1 is MDHEN and CDR2 is SYDVKM. Trimming took 6 bases from V and 0 from J; bases not matched to a gene: 5. The CDR3 contains 15 residues. CDR3 protein: CASSEQGALNTEAFF. The CDR3 DNA follows: TGTGCCAGCAGCGAACAGGGGGCGCTGAACACTGAAGCTTTCTTT.